The source of this TCR beta chain is a study of OX40 agonist ivuxolimab in advanced cancers. Overall study results and limits: At 0.1 to 3.0 mg/kg, clonal expansion of CD4+ and CD8+ blood T cells had occurred by week 6. Low normalized clonal expansion also occurred in some nonresponding patients.

Sequencing was performed with immunoSEQ multiplex PCR; in TCRdb, only in-frame clones are kept and a portion is missing. The sample has tens of thousands of clones, around 85% seen once; the top ten hold 0.95% to 1.1%. Concerning this clone: Its antigen is unidentified.

Here the sequenced sample was CD4+ or CD8+ T cells sorted from blood, taken in a trial of the OX40 agonist ivuxolimab. The sequence was collected from an adult with an advanced solid tumor such as melanoma, head and neck, liver or kidney cancer.

In DNA, the CDR3 is TGTGCCAGCAGCCGGACAGGGATTAGAGGCAATCAGCCCCAGCATTTT. This translates into CASSRTGIRGNQPQHF. The chain recombines TRBV11-2 with TRBJ1-5, with 8 nucleotides matching TRBD1. J was trimmed by 2 bases and V by 5 bases; bases with no gene match: 8. This CDR3 spans 16 amino acids. The germline V gene has CDR1 SGHAT and CDR2 FQNNGV.